Presented here are 29 T cell receptor beta chains from one specimen sequenced in a study of PD-1 blockade in classical Hodgkin lymphoma (dated by TCRdb to 2018 to 2021). To prepare the library, the immunoSEQ multiplex PCR assay was applied. TCRdb re-hosts the immuneACCESS table, in-frame sequences only. Its copies lack some clones; in the studies checked, an unresolved V gene accounts for under half of them, and the cause for the rest is not known. In this sample the table shows 90,000 to 95,000 clones, roughly 89% of which occur a single time. The biggest ten clones account for roughly 10% of the sample. The sample's time point label is to be understood as: cycle 2 day 1 (C2D1) of nivolumab. Every trial patient had relapsed after autologous stem cell transplantation, and cohorts A, B and C differed in prior brentuximab vedotin exposure. Sequenced material: peripheral blood mononuclear cells (PBMCs), taken before the second cycle of nivolumab. Every receptor here comes from a human donor with classical Hodgkin lymphoma.

For the CDR3, the DNA is TGCGCCAGCAGCATTGGGACTAGCGGGTTCACCTACGAGCAGTACTTC. Amino acid sequence: CASSIGTSGFTYEQYF. This chain joins TRBV5-1 and TRBJ2-7, with TRBD2 identical over 12 bases. With V trimmed by 4 bases and J by 2 bases, 7 bases remained unmatched. The CDR3 is made up of 16 amino acids. Germline V gene sequence: CDR1 SGHRS, CDR2 YFSETQ.

A single count supports this clone. V is TRBV28 and J is TRBJ2-6, with TRBD1 matching over 7 bases. The junction had 6 bases not matched to a gene; V was cut back by 4 bases and J by 0 bases. This CDR3 spans 17 amino acids. Germline values: CDR1 MDHEN, CDR2 SYDVKM. CDR3 protein: CASSSGTALSGANVLTF. The CDR3 DNA is TGTGCCAGCAGTTCCGGGACAGCGCTCTCTGGGGCCAACGTCCTGACTTTC.

The CDR3 DNA reads TGTGCCAGCAGCTCTTCCCAGGGGAACCCCTACGAGCAGTACTTC. Protein: CASSSSQGNPYEQYF. The V call is TRBV7-9, the J call TRBJ2-7; possibly TRBD1 for D (6 bases). V lost 4 bases and J 2 bases, leaving 15 bases between the germline ends. From germline, CDR1 is SEHNR and CDR2 FQNEAQ (reference sequence). There are 15 residues in the CDR3.

The chain uses TRBV2 and TRBJ1-1; the D gene is possibly TRBD1 (5 bases). Looked up from germline, CDR1 is SNHLY and CDR2 is FYNNEI. Trimming cost V 8 bases and J 1 base, with 11 bases left between them. CDR3 size: 13 residues. CDR3 residues: CASGGPRNTEAFF. CDR3 bases: TGTGCCAGCGGGGGACCGAGGAACACTGAAGCTTTCTTT.

This chain uses TRBV19 with TRBJ2-1; D perhaps matches TRBD2 (6 bases). Germline values: CDR1 LNHDA, CDR2 SQIVND (reference sequence). The V gene lost 11 bases and the J gene lost 8 bases, with 16 bases spanning the gap. CDR3 length: 12 residues. CDR3 in amino acids: CASQAGRDEQFF. In nucleotides, the CDR3 is TGTGCCTCTCAGGCGGGGCGTGATGAGCAGTTCTTC. The variable domain in full, completed from reference TRBV19 and TRBJ2-1, reads DGGITQSPKYLFRKEGQNVTLSCEQNLNHDAMYWYRQDPGQGLRLIYYSQIVNDFQKGDIAEGYSVSREKKESFPLTVTSAQKNPTAFYLCASQAGRDEQFFGPGTRLTVL.

This clone was seen once. The genes are TRBV15 and TRBJ1-5; TRBD1 aligns across 8 bases. V lost 1 base, J lost 3 bases, and 11 bases stayed unmatched. In germline, CDR1 is LNHNV, CDR2 YYDKDF (reference sequence). This CDR3 has 18 residues. CDR3 loop: CATSRGAGTGLYNQPQHF. As DNA, the CDR3 is TGTGCCACCAGCAGAGGGGCCGGGACAGGACTATACAATCAGCCCCAGCATTTT. Filled out from reference TRBV15 and TRBJ1-5, the complete variable domain reads DAMVIQNPRYQVTQFGKPVTLSCSQTLNHNVMYWYQQKSSQAPKLLFHYYDKDFNNEADTPDNFQSRRPNTSFCFLDIRSPGLGDTAMYLCATSRGAGTGLYNQPQHFGDGTRLSIL.

The chain uses TRBV27 and TRBJ2-1; 14 bases agree with TRBD2. Germline V gene sequence: CDR1 MNHEY, CDR2 SMNVEV (reference sequence). The ends lost 5 bases at V and 6 bases at J; junction bases unmatched: 3. This CDR3 region has 15 residues. CDR3 region: CASSGLAGGSNEQFF. The CDR3, as DNA: TGTGCCAGCAGTGGACTAGCGGGAGGTTCCAATGAGCAGTTCTTC.

This clone was observed once. V is TRBV9 and J is TRBJ1-6; D gene uncertain. The length of the CDR3 is 12 residues. V gave up 3 bases and J gave up 9 bases, with 7 bases separating them. Germline-derived CDR1 and CDR2 are SGDLS and YYNGEE. The CDR3 sequence is CASSGSGSPLHF. CDR3 DNA sequence: TGTGCCAGCAGCGGATCAGGTTCACCCCTCCACTTT.

The J gene is TRBJ1-2, the V gene TRBV20-1; D remains ambiguous. The V end was cut by 0 bases, the J end by 8 bases, with 7 bases between. The CDR3 sequence is 11 residues long. Germline CDR1 DFQATT, CDR2 SNEGSKA (reference sequence). The CDR3, as DNA: TGCAGTGCTAGAGATTCTTTAGGCTACACCTTC. Encoded protein: CSARDSLGYTF.

This chain links TRBV2 with TRBJ1-2; TRBD1 matches 8 bases. With 7 bases clipped from V and 3 bases from J, the junction kept 4 bases outside the gene matches. The germline V gene encodes CDR1 SNHLY and CDR2 FYNNEI. CDR3 length: 13 amino acids. Written as DNA, the CDR3 is TGTGCCAGCAAGCAGGGGGCATACTATGGCTACACCTTC. Protein: CASKQGAYYGYTF.

The CDR3 loop reads CASSEGFSSGGGETQYF. The CDR3 coding sequence is TGTGCCAGCAGTGAAGGGTTTTCTAGCGGAGGGGGAGAGACCCAGTACTTC. The chain is built from TRBV6-1 and TRBJ2-5; a possible D gene is TRBD2 (7 bases). The V end was cut by 1 base, the J end by 4 bases, with 19 bases between. The CDR3 spans 17 residues. The germline CDR1 and CDR2 sequences are MNHNS and SASEGT.

V is TRBV4-2 and J is TRBJ2-6; TRBD2 matches 10 bases. This CDR3 spans 20 amino acids. Germline V gives CDR1 LGHNA, CDR2 YNFKEQ. V lost 4 bases, J lost 5 bases, and 17 bases stayed unmatched. Here the CDR3 DNA reads TGTGCCAGCAGCCCCATTCAGGTAGCGGGAGGCCTTGTCTGGGCCAACGTCCTGACTTTC. Protein: CASSPIQVAGGLVWANVLTF.

The chain carries TRBV27 and TRBJ2-7; 9 positions agree with TRBD1. Looked up from germline, CDR1 is MNHEY and CDR2 is SMNVEV (reference sequence). This CDR3 spans 14 amino acids. V lost 5 bases and J lost 7; bases outside the gene matches: 9. The CDR3 region is CASSSRDRDGEQYF. CDR3 coding DNA: TGTGCCAGCAGTAGCCGGGACAGGGATGGGGAGCAGTACTTC.

This rearrangement joins TRBV5-4 to TRBJ2-7; TRBD2 matches at 11 bases. The CDR3 runs 16 residues. Per germline, CDR1 SGHNT and CDR2 YYREEE (reference sequence). J gave up 0 bases and V 3 bases, and 5 bases lay outside the gene matches. In nucleotides, the CDR3 is TGTGCCAGCAGCTCCCCGACTAGCGGGACCTCCTACGAGCAGTACTTC. Protein sequence: CASSSPTSGTSYEQYF.

The chain joins TRBV28 to TRBJ1-5, with D perhaps TRBD1 (6 bases). The CDR3 contains 14 residues. Germline assignment: CDR1 MDHEN and CDR2 SYDVKM. Trimming removed 10 bases from V and 0 bases from J, with 13 bases in between. As DNA, the CDR3 is TGTGCCACCAGAGGGGGGATTAGCAATCAGCCCCAGCATTTT. Protein sequence: CATRGGISNQPQHF.

The V gene is TRBV5-4, the J gene TRBJ2-1; TRBD2 matches at 9 bases. This CDR3 spans 14 amino acids. Germline V gives CDR1 SGHNT, CDR2 YYREEE (reference sequence). V shed 5 bases, J shed 8 bases, and the junction held 8 bases outside the gene matches. In DNA form, the CDR3 reads TGTGCCAGCAGTACCGGGACTAGCTTATATGAGCAGTTCTTC. This sequence encodes CASSTGTSLYEQFF.

This sequence joins TRBV28 and TRBJ2-7; 9 bases map to TRBD2. The CDR3 length is 14 residues. V trimming: 5 bases; J trimming: 4 bases; junction bases outside the gene matches: 6. Germline CDR1 is MDHEN and CDR2 is SYDVKM. In DNA, the CDR3 is TGTGCCAGCAGTGAAGCGGGGGGCGGGTACGAGCAGTACTTC. It translates to CASSEAGGGYEQYF.

The V and J genes are TRBV5-1 and TRBJ2-7; the match to TRBD1 covers 7 bases. Germline loops: CDR1 SGHRS, CDR2 YFSETQ. CDR3 length: 12 residues. J was trimmed by 6 bases and V by 2 bases; bases with no gene match: 2. The CDR3 reads CASSLQGREQYF. For the CDR3, the DNA is TGCGCCAGCAGCTTACAGGGGCGCGAGCAGTACTTC.

V is TRBV7-8 and J is TRBJ1-5, with a tentative D call TRBD1 (6 bases). V dropped 1 base and J dropped 3 bases, with 16 bases sitting between them. Germline V gene data show CDR1 as SGHVS and CDR2 as FQNEAQ. The CDR3 contains 17 residues. The CDR3 protein is CASSLDSGTSHNQPQHF. CDR3 nucleotide sequence: TGTGCCAGCAGCTTAGATTCAGGGACAAGTCACAATCAGCCCCAGCATTTT.

The chain is built from TRBV7-7 and TRBJ2-2; no clear D. CDR1 and CDR2 from the germline V gene are SSHAT and FNYEAQ (reference sequence). The CDR3 is made up of 13 amino acids. The V end was cut by 5 bases, the J end by 6 bases, with 10 bases between. In nucleotides, the CDR3 is TGTGCCAGCAGCGTCATTCTGGCCGGGGAGCTGTTTTTT. It specifies CASSVILAGELFF.

V and J are TRBV27 and TRBJ2-3; the D gene is possibly TRBD2 (6 bases). Trimming took off 5 bases at V and 0 bases at J, with 12 bases between the two ends. Germline V gives CDR1 MNHEY, CDR2 SMNVEV (reference sequence). CDR3 length equals 15 residues. In nucleotides, the CDR3 is TGTGCCAGCAGTAACCCACTAGCTAGCACAGATACGCAGTATTTT. Amino acid sequence: CASSNPLASTDTQYF.

V usage is TRBV6-1 and J usage is TRBJ2-7; TRBD1 might be the D (5 bases). Germline-derived CDR1 and CDR2 are MNHNS and SASEGT. V gave up 6 bases and J gave up 0 bases, with 15 bases separating them. CDR3 length equals 15 residues. The CDR3 bases are TGTGCCAGCAGAGATGGGGCAAGCTTCTCCTACGAGCAGTACTTC. This sequence encodes CASRDGASFSYEQYF.

This chain connects TRBV4-2 to TRBJ2-7, with D unresolved. The CDR3 runs 14 residues. Per the germline V gene, CDR1 is LGHNA and CDR2 is YNFKEQ. Trimming removed 0 bases at V and 3 bases at J, with 9 bases between. CDR3 DNA sequence: TGTGCCAGCAGCCAAGATGTGGGTAGCTACGAGCAGTACTTC. Encoded protein: CASSQDVGSYEQYF.

The chain recombines TRBV28 with TRBJ1-4; 10 nucleotides align to TRBD1. The CDR3 contains 15 residues. Germline V gene data show CDR1 as MDHEN and CDR2 as SYDVKM. Trimming cost V 4 bases and J 7 bases; bases outside gene matches: 6. The CDR3 loop is CASSSPGQGTEKLFF. The DNA for the CDR3 is TGTGCCAGCAGTTCACCGGGACAGGGGACTGAAAAACTGTTTTTT.

The J gene is TRBJ2-7, the V gene TRBV19; 8 bases are shared with TRBD1. Germline assignment: CDR1 LNHDA and CDR2 SQIVND (reference sequence). This CDR3 spans 15 amino acids. V was clipped by 5 bases and J by 4 bases; unmatched bases: 10. CDR3 sequence reads: CASSAGQGWEYEQYF. As DNA, the CDR3 is TGTGCCAGTAGTGCAGGACAGGGATGGGAGTACGAGCAGTACTTC.

The chain has TRBV6-6 and TRBJ2-7, with 7 bases fitting TRBD1. There are 12 residues in the CDR3. CDR1 and CDR2 from the germline V gene are MNHNY and SVGAGI (reference sequence). The V gene end was trimmed by 6 bases and the J gene end by 2 bases; junction bases not matched to a gene: 1. CDR3 in amino acids: CASSGTAYEQYF. In nucleotides, the CDR3 is TGTGCCAGCAGCGGGACAGCCTACGAGCAGTACTTC.

The gene calls are TRBV7-8 and TRBJ2-3; 13 positions agree with TRBD2. Germline values: CDR1 SGHVS, CDR2 FQNEAQ. V gave up 5 bases and J gave up 6 bases; unmatched junction bases: 5. This CDR3 has 15 amino acids. The CDR3 here is CASSPGLAGRDTQYF. As DNA, the CDR3 is TGTGCCAGCAGCCCGGGACTAGCGGGGAGGGATACGCAGTATTTT.

The chain employs TRBV5-4 and TRBJ1-1; 7 nucleotides agree with TRBD1. Germline assignment: CDR1 SGHNT and CDR2 YYREEE (reference sequence). This CDR3 comprises 14 residues. The V segment lost 2 bases and the J segment 5 bases; nucleotides outside the gene matches: 6. CDR3 coding DNA: TGTGCCAGCAGCTTAGGGGGCGAAGGTACTGAAGCTTTCTTT. It encodes CASSLGGEGTEAFF.

The chain is built from TRBV6-1 and TRBJ1-5; D ambiguous. The CDR3 is 10 amino acids. V was cut by 5 bases and J by 5 bases, with 1 base left in between. The V gene's germline CDR1 is MNHNS and CDR2 SASEGT. The CDR3 DNA reads as TGTGCCAGCAGTTATCAGCCCCAGCATTTT. Protein product: CASSYQPQHF.